One sample yielded the 6 T cell receptor beta chains listed below, sequenced in a study of shared clonotypes between healthy human individuals. Repertoires were generated with immunoSEQ multiplex PCR, while TCRdb's copy carries only in-frame clones and drops some. This sample has 2 million to 2.5 million clones, with approximately 94% found just once. Input material: naive CD4+ T cells sorted from blood. Subset reported: CD45RA+ positively selected. The receptor source for this set is a man younger than 35 in good health.

The chain has TRBV15 and TRBJ2-1; D gene ambiguous. The CDR3 runs 15 residues. The germline CDR1 and CDR2 sequences are LNHNV and YYDKDF (reference sequence). V was shortened by 0 bases and J by 0 bases, with 6 bases between the two germline ends. CDR3 sequence (DNA): TGTGCCACCAGCAGAGATATCAGCTCCTACAATGAGCAGTTCTTC. It translates to CATSRDISSYNEQFF.

This chain uses TRBV5-6 with TRBJ2-2; 9 bases are shared with TRBD1. V lost 2 bases and J lost 7; bases outside the gene matches: 6. Germline V CDR1 and CDR2: SGHDT, YYEEEE. There are 15 residues in the CDR3. This chain's CDR3 is CASSLWDREFGELFF. In nucleotides, the CDR3 is TGTGCCAGCAGCTTATGGGACAGGGAATTCGGGGAGCTGTTTTTT.

The chain couples TRBV7-2 to TRBJ2-2, with TRBD2 matching 8 bases. This CDR3 is 15 amino acids long. Germline lookup yields CDR1 SGHTA and CDR2 FQGNSA. With V trimmed by 4 bases and J by 2 bases, 3 bases remained unmatched. This chain's CDR3 is CASSWSGSNTGELFF. CDR3 in DNA: TGTGCCAGCAGCTGGAGCGGGAGTAACACCGGGGAGCTGTTTTTT.

The J gene is TRBJ1-5, the V gene TRBV6-5, with D tentatively TRBD1 (6 bases). The CDR3 runs 15 residues. Germline V gene data show CDR1 as MNHEY and CDR2 as SVGAGI. Deletions cut 5 bases from V and 6 bases from J, with 17 bases between. CDR3 region: CASSPTGKSSQPQHF. Here the CDR3 DNA reads TGTGCCAGCAGTCCTACAGGGAAGTCTAGTCAGCCCCAGCATTTT.

The DNA of the CDR3 is TGTGCCAGCAGCTTAGAGGGGGACTCAGCAAGGAACACTGAAGCTTTCTTT. Translation: CASSLEGDSARNTEAFF. J is TRBJ1-1 and V is TRBV7-3, with D perhaps TRBD1 (6 bases). CDR3 size: 17 residues. Germline V lookup: CDR1 SGHTA, CDR2 FQGTGA. Trimming removed 2 bases from V and 1 base from J, with 17 bases in between.

The V gene is TRBV19, the J gene TRBJ2-2; TRBD2 matches 7 bases. V gave up 7 bases and J gave up 0 bases; unmatched junction bases: 8. Germline V gene sequence: CDR1 LNHDA, CDR2 SQIVND (reference sequence). This CDR3 has 16 residues. The CDR3 loop reads CASTRSSGSNTGELFF. DNA of the CDR3: TGTGCCAGTACCCGAAGTAGCGGGTCGAACACCGGGGAGCTGTTTTTT.